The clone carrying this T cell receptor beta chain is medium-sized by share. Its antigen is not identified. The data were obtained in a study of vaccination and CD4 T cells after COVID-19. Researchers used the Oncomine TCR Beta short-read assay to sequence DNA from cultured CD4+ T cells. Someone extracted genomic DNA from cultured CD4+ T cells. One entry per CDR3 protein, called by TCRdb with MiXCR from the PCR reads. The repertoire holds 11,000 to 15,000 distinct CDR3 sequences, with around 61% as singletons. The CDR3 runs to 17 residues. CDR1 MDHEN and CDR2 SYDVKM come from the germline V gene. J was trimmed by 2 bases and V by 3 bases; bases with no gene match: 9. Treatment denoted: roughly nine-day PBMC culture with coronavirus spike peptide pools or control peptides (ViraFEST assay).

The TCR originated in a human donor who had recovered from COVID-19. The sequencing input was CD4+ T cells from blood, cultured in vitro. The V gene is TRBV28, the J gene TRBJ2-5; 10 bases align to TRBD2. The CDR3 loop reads CASSLSSGRGRQETQYF. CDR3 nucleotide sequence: TGTGCCAGCAGTTTGTCTAGCGGGAGAGGCCGGCAAGAGACCCAGTACTTC.